These 10 T cell receptor beta chains share one sample of origin, sequenced in a study of control samples from healthy donors and cancer patients. Produced via immunoSEQ multiplex PCR; TCRdb's table is partial and in-frame only. Among 30,000 or so clones listed, roughly 95% were seen once. Sequencing was carried out using blood. All receptors come from a man in his 60s in good health.

This rearrangement joins TRBV7-9 to TRBJ2-7; TRBD1 matches at 8 bases. The CDR3 runs to 15 residues. V gave up 2 bases and J gave up 2 bases; unmatched junction bases: 5. CDR1 is SEHNR and CDR2 is FQNEAQ in the germline V gene (reference sequence). CDR3 region: CASSLQGAQTYEQYF. The CDR3 bases are TGTGCCAGCAGCTTACAGGGGGCTCAAACCTACGAGCAGTACTTC.

The chain links TRBV7-9 to TRBJ1-2; D remains ambiguous. CDR1 and CDR2 from the germline V gene are SEHNR and FQNEAQ (reference sequence). The CDR3 sequence is 16 residues long. V lost 2 bases to trimming and J lost 0 bases, with 13 bases between them. Written as DNA, the CDR3 is TGTGCCAGCAGCTTAAGGTCCGCCGAACCTAACTATGGCTACACCTTC. Its translation: CASSLRSAEPNYGYTF.

The V and J genes are TRBV3-1 (or the pseudogene TRBV3-2) and TRBJ2-7; TRBD1 matches 9 bases. The CDR3 has 15 residues. J lost 2 bases, V lost 4 bases, and 6 bases had no gene match. CDR1 is LGHDT, CDR2 YNNKEL, per germline (reference sequence). The chain's CDR3 is CASSRAGQGTYEQYF. The CDR3 bases are TGTGCCAGCAGCCGCGCGGGACAGGGAACCTACGAGCAGTACTTC.

The chain couples TRBV29-1 to TRBJ2-7; 7 bases are a match to TRBD1. Germline trimming cut 7 bases from V and 0 bases from J; bases unmatched to any gene: 9. This CDR3 is built from 14 residues. CDR1 and CDR2 from the germline V gene are SQVTM and ANQGSEA. The CDR3 loop reads CSGGSGTASYEQYF. The CDR3 DNA sequence: TGCAGCGGGGGATCCGGGACAGCCTCCTACGAGCAGTACTTC.

The CDR3 here is CASSLGQGANTEAFF. The CDR3 DNA sequence: TGTGCCAGCTCACTGGGACAGGGAGCGAACACTGAAGCTTTCTTT. The chain has TRBV18 and TRBJ1-1, with 9 bases aligning to TRBD1. Germline-derived CDR1 and CDR2 are KGHSH and LQKENI. Unmatched junction bases numbered 4, after V lost 4 bases and J lost 1 base. CDR3 length: 15 residues.

The chain has TRBV27 and TRBJ2-3, with 15 nucleotides matching TRBD2. This CDR3 spans 19 amino acids. CDR1 MNHEY and CDR2 SMNVEV come from the germline V gene (reference sequence). V was pared by 6 bases and J by 0 bases, with 10 bases of the junction left unmatched. The chain's CDR3 is CASSPGTSGGFSSTDTQYF. The CDR3, as DNA: TGTGCCAGCAGCCCCGGGACTAGCGGGGGGTTCTCTAGCACAGATACGCAGTATTTT.

This sequence joins TRBV4-2 and TRBJ2-4; 8 nucleotides line up with TRBD1. The V gene's germline CDR1 is LGHNA and CDR2 YNFKEQ. After removal of 0 bases from V and 8 bases from J, the junction contained 3 bases not matched to a gene. This CDR3 has 14 residues. CDR3 protein: CASSQDQGADIQYF. CDR3 nucleotides: TGTGCCAGCAGCCAAGATCAGGGGGCGGACATTCAGTACTTC.

This chain links TRBV13 with TRBJ2-1; TRBD2 aligns across 14 bases. The germline CDR1 and CDR2 sequences are PRHDT and FYEKMQ (reference sequence). There are 16 residues in the CDR3. Trimming took 5 bases from V and 8 from J; bases not matched to a gene: 8. Here the CDR3 DNA reads TGTGCCAGCAGCCTCCGGACTAGCGGGGGGTACGATGAGCAGTTCTTC. This encodes CASSLRTSGGYDEQFF.

Only one count was recorded for this clone. V usage is TRBV6-1 and J usage is TRBJ2-5; D might be TRBD2 (6 bases). V dropped 2 bases and J dropped 5 bases, with 9 bases sitting between them. CDR3 length: 13 amino acids. Germline V gene sequence: CDR1 MNHNS, CDR2 SASEGT. CDR3 loop: CASSEIRGETQYF. The CDR3 DNA is TGTGCCAGCAGTGAAATTCGGGGGGAGACCCAGTACTTC.

J is TRBJ1-1 and V is TRBV29-1; D might be TRBD1 (5 bases). Germline V lookup: CDR1 SQVTM, CDR2 ANQGSEA. This CDR3 spans 12 amino acids. The CDR3 nucleotides are TGCAGTGCCGGGACTACAGGCACTGAAGCTTTCTTT. This translates into CSAGTTGTEAFF. Variable domain in full (rest from reference TRBV29-1 and TRBJ1-1): SAVISQKPSRDICQRGTSLTIQCQVDSQVTMMFWYRQQPGQSLTLIATANQGSEATYESGFVIDKFPISRPNLTFSTLTVSNMSPEDSSIYLCSAGTTGTEAFFGQGTRLTVV.